Below are 9 T cell receptor beta chains sequenced from a single sample in a study of blood T cell repertoires in COVID-19. The data were produced by immunoSEQ multiplex PCR, yet TCRdb's version contains in-frame clones alone and is incomplete. Of some 100,000 clones in the sample, roughly nine tenths were seen once. Specimen: peripheral blood. The receptors derive from a human donor with active COVID-19. The donor label of this sample is uncertain.

This clone was picked up many times. The chain carries TRBV6-6 and TRBJ1-2; perhaps TRBD1 as D (5 bases). The V gene lost 4 bases and the J gene lost 5 bases, with 20 bases spanning the gap. The V gene's germline CDR1 is MNHNY and CDR2 SVGAGI (reference sequence). This CDR3 comprises 16 residues. This CDR3 is CASSSPTDLRGYGYTF. The CDR3 DNA sequence: TGTGCCAGCAGTTCGCCGACAGACCTACGGGGGTATGGCTACACCTTC.

As concerns this clone: The DNA is omitted, as the CDR3 cannot be located on it reliably, and the CDR3 follows TCRdb's listing. The CDR3 protein is CASSKGFGQGASYDTQYF. The chain recombines TRBV21-1 with TRBJ2-3; TRBD1 is the table's D call, not checked against the DNA. TRBV21-1 is annotated as a pseudogene. The CDR3 spans 18 amino acids, including both terminal residues.

J is TRBJ2-1 and V is TRBV6-5; D perhaps matches TRBD2 (5 bases). Germline values: CDR1 MNHEY, CDR2 SVGAGI. CDR3 size: 13 residues. The V end lost 6 bases, the J end lost 5 bases, and 11 bases lay between the germline ends. The CDR3 DNA follows: TGTGCCAGCAGCACTAGGCCCCACAATGAGCAGTTCTTC. Translated: CASSTRPHNEQFF.

This chain joins TRBV6-5 and TRBJ1-2, with D perhaps TRBD1 (6 bases). Germline V gene sequence: CDR1 MNHEY, CDR2 SVGAGI. The V end was cut by 4 bases, the J end by 5 bases, with 11 bases between. The CDR3 runs 13 residues. The CDR3 DNA sequence: TGTGCCAGCAGTTCCCGGGACACTTATGGCTACACCTTC. It codes for CASSSRDTYGYTF.

This sequence joins TRBV19 and TRBJ2-1; TRBD2 matches at 9 bases. The CDR3 runs 16 residues. From germline, CDR1 is LNHDA and CDR2 SQIVND (reference sequence). The V segment lost 3 bases and the J segment 7 bases; nucleotides outside the gene matches: 10. The CDR3 reads CASSITGGGAENEQFF. The CDR3 DNA reads as TGTGCCAGTAGTATTACGGGCGGGGGGGCCGAAAATGAGCAGTTCTTC.

This clone was detected once. V is TRBV6-2 or TRBV6-3 and J is TRBJ1-1, with D uncertain. CDR1 is MNHEY, CDR2 SVGEGT, per germline. The V and J ends lost 0 bases and 7 bases respectively, with 9 bases between them. This CDR3 has 13 residues. Here the CDR3 DNA reads TGTGCCAGCAGTTACTCGATGCGGGGTGAAGCTTTCTTT. It encodes CASSYSMRGEAFF.

The chain joins TRBV1 to TRBJ2-7; no check of the table's D call, TRBD2, against the DNA was made. TRBV1 is given as a pseudogene. The CDR3 covers 19 residues. The chain's CDR3 is CTSSQEGLSRAYNSGEQYF. The CDR3 bases are TGCACCAGCAGCCAAGAGGGCCTCTCTCGAGCGTACAATTCGGGGGAGCAGTACTTC.

The V call is TRBV24-1, the J call TRBJ1-2; D call uncertain. The V end was cut by 1 base, the J end by 7 bases, with 9 bases between. The CDR3 is 13 amino acids. Germline V CDR1 and CDR2: KGHDR, SFDVKD. CDR3: CATSDFPDFGYTF. CDR3 DNA sequence: TGTGCCACCAGTGATTTTCCGGACTTTGGCTACACCTTC.

The chain is built from TRBV7-9 and TRBJ1-1; 7 nucleotides match TRBD1. Germline CDR1 reads SEHNR; CDR2 reads FQNEAQ (reference sequence). The CDR3 has 15 amino acids. V gave up 4 bases and J gave up 0 bases; unmatched junction bases: 5. The CDR3 nucleotides read TGTGCCAGCAGCTATGCGACAGGGTTGAACACTGAAGCTTTCTTT. This translates into CASSYATGLNTEAFF.